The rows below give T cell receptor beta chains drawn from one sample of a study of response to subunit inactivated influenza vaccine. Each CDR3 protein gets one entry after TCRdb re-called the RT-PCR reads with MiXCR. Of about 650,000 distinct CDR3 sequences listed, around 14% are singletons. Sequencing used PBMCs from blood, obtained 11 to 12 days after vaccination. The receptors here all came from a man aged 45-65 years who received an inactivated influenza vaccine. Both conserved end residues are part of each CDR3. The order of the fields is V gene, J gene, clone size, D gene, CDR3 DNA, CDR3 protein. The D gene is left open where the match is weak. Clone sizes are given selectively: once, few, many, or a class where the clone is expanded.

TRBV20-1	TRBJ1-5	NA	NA	TGCAGTGCTACCGGGGGTCAGAGCAATCAGCCCCAGCATTTT	CSATGGQSNQPQHF
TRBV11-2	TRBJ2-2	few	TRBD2	TGTGCCAGCAGCTTATTAGCGGGAGGAAGAACCGGGGAGCTGTTTTTT	CASSLLAGGRTGELFF
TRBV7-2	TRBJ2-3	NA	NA	TGTGCCAGCAGCCCTTGGGGAGACCCCACAGATACGCAGTATTTT	CASSPWGDPTDTQYF
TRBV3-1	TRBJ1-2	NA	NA	TGTGCCTCCTGCAAGCAGAGGCGCGGTGAAGGGCCTTATGGCTACACCTTC	CASCKQRRGEGPYGYTF
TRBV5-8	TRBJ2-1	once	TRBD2	TGTGCCAGCAGCCCCGGGCCTAGCGGGGTCTACAATGAGCAGTTCTTC	CASSPGPSGVYNEQFF
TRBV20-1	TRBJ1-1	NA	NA	TGCAGTGCCCCCCCAGCTAGGGGGAGGAACACTGAAGCTTTCTTT	CSAPPARGRNTEAFF
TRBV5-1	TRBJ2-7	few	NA	TGCGCCAGCAGCTTGGAAGTTCTCGGGGGAAGCTACGAGCAGTACTTC	CASSLEVLGGSYEQYF
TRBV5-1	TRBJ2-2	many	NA	TGCGCCAGCAGCTTGTTTGGGGCCGGGGAGCTGTTTTTT	CASSLFGAGELFF
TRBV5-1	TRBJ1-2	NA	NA	TGCGCCAGCAGCTTGGGATGGGCCGTGGGCTACACCTTC	CASSLGWAVGYTF
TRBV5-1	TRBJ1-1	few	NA	TGCGCCAGCAGCTCTTTTGGAGGGGAAGCTTTCTTT	CASSSFGGEAFF
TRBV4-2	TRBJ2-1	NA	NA	TGTGCCAGCAGCCAAGAGGCCCGAGGTAGCTCCTACAATGAGCAGTTCTTC	CASSQEARGSSYNEQFF
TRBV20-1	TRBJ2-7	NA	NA	TGCAGTGCAGGAGGCGGACACAGCTACGAGCAGTACTTC	CSAGGGHSYEQYF
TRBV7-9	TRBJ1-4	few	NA	TGTGCCAGCAGCCCGGGTGAAAAACTGTTTTTT	CASSPGEKLFF
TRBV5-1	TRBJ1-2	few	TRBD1	TGCGCCAGCAGCCCCTACGCCGGGACAGCCAACTATGGCTACACCTTC	CASSPYAGTANYGYTF
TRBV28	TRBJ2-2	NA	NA	TGTGCCAGCAGTTTATTGTGGGGACACCAGAACACCGGGGAGCTGTTTTTT	CASSLLWGHQNTGELFF
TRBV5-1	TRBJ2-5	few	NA	TGCGCCAGCAGCCGCAGTCCTCTGGGGCAGCAAGAGACCCAGTACTTC	CASSRSPLGQQETQYF
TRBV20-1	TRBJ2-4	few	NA	TGCAGTGCTGACGGACAGAATCTAGCCAAAAACATTCAGTACTTC	CSADGQNLAKNIQYF
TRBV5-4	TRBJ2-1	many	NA	TGTGCCAGCAGCTTGGATAAGGGTCTCAATGAGCAGTTCTTC	CASSLDKGLNEQFF
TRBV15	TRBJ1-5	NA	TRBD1	TGTGCCACCAGCAGAGGGGGACAGGGAGGCAGCAATCAGCCCCAGCATTTT	CATSRGGQGGSNQPQHF
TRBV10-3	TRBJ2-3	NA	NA	TGTGCCATCGGGGTAGCGGCAGATACGCAGTATTTT	CAIGVAADTQYF
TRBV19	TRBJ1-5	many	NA	TGTGCCAGTAGTATATCGGTAAATCAGCCCCAGCATTTT	CASSISVNQPQHF